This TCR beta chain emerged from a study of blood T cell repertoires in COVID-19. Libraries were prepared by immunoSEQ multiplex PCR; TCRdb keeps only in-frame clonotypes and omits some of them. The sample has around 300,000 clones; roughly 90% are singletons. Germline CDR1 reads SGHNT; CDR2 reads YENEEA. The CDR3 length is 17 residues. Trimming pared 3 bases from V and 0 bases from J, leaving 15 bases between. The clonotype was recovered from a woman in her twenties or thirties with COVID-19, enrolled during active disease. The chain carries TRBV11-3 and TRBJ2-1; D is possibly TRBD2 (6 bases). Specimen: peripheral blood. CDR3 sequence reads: CASSFGSGSSSYNEQFF. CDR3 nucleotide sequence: TGTGCCAGCAGCTTTGGGAGCGGGTCTAGCTCCTACAATGAGCAGTTCTTC.